A selection of T cell receptor beta chains follows, all from one sample in a study of OX40 agonist ivuxolimab in advanced cancers. Generated by immunoSEQ multiplex PCR, the TCRdb table keeps only in-frame clones and is missing some. This sample has over 55,000 clones; roughly 89% occur once, and the top ten carry less than 0.9%. The sequencing used CD4+ or CD8+ T cells sorted from blood, collected in a trial of the OX40 agonist ivuxolimab. All receptors derive from an adult with an advanced solid tumor such as melanoma, head and neck, liver or kidney cancer. CDR3s include the opening cysteine and the closing phenylalanine or tryptophan. The D gene is left open where the match is weak. A clone size is listed for some rows: how often the clone was seen (once, few, many), or a class if it is expanded.

D gene,clone size,J gene,V gene,CDR3 protein,CDR3 DNA
.,.,TRBJ1-1,TRBV7-9,CASSLEGAEAFF,TGTGCCAGCAGCTTAGAAGGGGCTGAAGCTTTCTTT
TRBD1,.,TRBJ1-4,TRBV30,CAWFGRGIGEKLFF,TGTGCCTGGTTCGGCAGGGGGATAGGTGAAAAACTGTTTTTT
.,.,TRBJ2-4,TRBV5-1,CASSLDQGSKNIQYF,TGCGCCAGCAGCTTGGACCAGGGTTCCAAAAACATTCAGTACTTC
TRBD2,.,TRBJ2-3,TRBV29-1,CSVWGGTSTDTQYF,TGCAGCGTTTGGGGGGGAACTAGCACAGATACGCAGTATTTT
.,.,TRBJ1-5,TRBV30,CAWRDSGAERPQHF,TGTGCCTGGAGGGACAGTGGGGCAGAGAGGCCCCAGCATTTT
TRBD2,.,TRBJ2-3,TRBV18,CASSPFAGGSDTQYF,TGTGCCAGCTCACCATTCGCGGGAGGGTCAGATACGCAGTATTTT
.,.,TRBJ2-1,TRBV6-4,CASSEAGGANEQFF,TGTGCCAGCAGTGAAGCAGGGGGGGCTAATGAGCAGTTCTTC
.,.,TRBJ2-5,TRBV10-3,CAISEKRGSGETQYF,TGTGCCATCAGTGAGAAGAGGGGGTCTGGGGAGACCCAGTACTTC
TRBD2,.,TRBJ2-1,TRBV7-2,CASSLVAGGPYEQFF,TGTGCCAGCAGCTTAGTGGCGGGGGGGCCCTATGAGCAGTTCTTC
.,.,TRBJ1-1,TRBV7-8,CASSLQDFMNTEAFF,TGTGCCAGCAGCTTACAGGATTTCATGAACACTGAAGCTTTCTTT
.,.,TRBJ2-7,TRBV6-5,CASKGTTTSYEQYF,TGTGCCAGCAAAGGGACGACAACCTCCTACGAGCAGTACTTC
.,.,TRBJ2-6,TRBV6-5,CASSFGSSGANVLTF,TGTGCCAGCAGTTTTGGCTCCTCTGGGGCCAACGTCCTGACTTTC
TRBD1,.,TRBJ2-5,TRBV11-2,CASSWGQGAETQYF,TGTGCCAGCAGCTGGGGACAGGGTGCGGAGACCCAGTACTTC
.,.,TRBJ1-1,TRBV5-4,CASSFGQNTEAFF,TGTGCCAGCAGCTTCGGTCAGAACACTGAAGCTTTCTTT
.,.,TRBJ2-3,TRBV5-1,CASSLTSRAGQGTQYF,TGCGCCAGCAGTCTAACATCTCGGGCCGGGCAAGGTACGCAGTATTTT
.,.,TRBJ1-3,TRBV7-8,CASSLAIASGVDTIYF,TGTGCCAGCAGCTTAGCCATAGCATCAGGGGTAGACACCATATATTTT
.,.,TRBJ1-1,TRBV6-4,CASSVDGHTEAFF,TGTGCCAGCAGTGTTGATGGGCACACTGAAGCTTTCTTT
TRBD2,.,TRBJ2-7,TRBV5-4,CASSLDLGLAATYEQYF,TGTGCCAGCAGCTTGGATCTCGGTCTAGCGGCGACCTACGAGCAGTACTTC
.,.,TRBJ2-3,TRBV21-1,CASSKAHSTRSDTQYF,TGTGCCAGCAGCAAAGCGCACAGCACCCGGTCAGATACGCAGTATTTT
.,.,TRBJ2-7,TRBV30,CAIYTGPYEQYF,TGTGCCATCTATACAGGGCCCTACGAGCAGTACTTC
TRBD1,once,TRBJ1-1,TRBV25-1,CASSHYPTRTGMNTEAFF,TGTGCCAGCAGTCATTACCCCACGCGGACAGGGATGAACACTGAAGCTTTCTTT
TRBD1,.,TRBJ2-1,TRBV11-2,CASSPGTGGNEQFF,TGTGCCAGCAGCCCCGGGACAGGGGGAAATGAGCAGTTCTTC